The 8 T cell receptor beta chains presented below share a single source sample, sequenced in a study of T cells in Graves' hyperthyroidism and ophthalmopathy. Amplified TCR beta CDR3 regions came from RNA transcripts. The TCR CDR3 was amplified in a first-round RT-PCR using the HTBI primer set. TCRdb redid the calling of the multiplex PCR reads with MiXCR, one entry per CDR3 protein. The sample includes hundreds of thousands of distinct CDR3 sequences, around 15% seen only once; the top ten take about 10%. Sequences were obtained from blood. The receptors were sampled from a woman aged 18-29 years with Graves' hyperthyroidism.

This clonotype was detected ten times or more. The chain has TRBV30 and TRBJ1-1; TRBD1 is a possible D gene (5 bases). CDR1 is GTSNPN, CDR2 SVGIG, per germline (reference sequence). V lost 7 bases, J lost 6 bases, and 15 bases lay in between. The CDR3 has 12 amino acids. CDR3 amino acids: CASPTQGAEAFF. CDR3 coding DNA: TGTGCCTCGCCTACTCAGGGTGCTGAAGCTTTCTTT.

This clonotype appeared many times. The gene calls are TRBV18 and TRBJ2-7; possibly TRBD1 for D (6 bases). Germline CDR1 KGHSH, CDR2 LQKENI. Trimming removed 3 bases from V and 5 bases from J, with 11 bases in between. CDR3 length equals 13 residues. The chain's CDR3 is CASSPTGPDEQYF. DNA of the CDR3: TGTGCCAGCTCACCCACAGGGCCCGACGAGCAGTACTTC.

Ten or more counts support this clonotype. The chain carries TRBV18 and TRBJ2-3; no clear D. The V gene's germline CDR1 is KGHSH and CDR2 LQKENI. The CDR3 contains 12 residues. The V end was cut by 2 bases, the J end by 2 bases, with 2 bases between. In DNA form, the CDR3 reads TGTGCCAGCTCACCAAACACAGATACGCAGTATTTT. Protein: CASSPNTDTQYF.

This clonotype was found many times. V is TRBV3-1 and J is TRBJ2-2; D unclear. V was pared by 3 bases and J by 4 bases, with 6 bases between. The CDR3 is 13 residues long. The germline gives CDR1 LGHDT, CDR2 YNNKEL (reference sequence). The chain's CDR3 is CASSQLSTGELFF. CDR3 sequence (DNA): TGTGCCAGCAGCCAGTTGTCCACCGGGGAGCTGTTTTTT.

The rearrangement uses TRBV4-1 and TRBJ1-3, with D unclear. Trimming pared 0 bases from V and 5 bases from J, leaving 11 bases between. The CDR3 is made up of 15 amino acids. Germline CDR1 reads MGHRA; CDR2 reads YSYEKL. The CDR3 region has the DNA TGCGCCAGCAGCCAAGATACGACCGGCCGAAACACCATATATTTT. Amino acid sequence: CASSQDTTGRNTIYF.

This chain connects TRBV7-9 to TRBJ2-7, with unresolved D. The CDR3 runs 14 residues. Trimming left V 3 bases short and J 4 bases short, with 13 bases between. Germline V lookup: CDR1 SEHNR, CDR2 FQNEAQ (reference sequence). The CDR3 here is CASSFSSVLYEQYF. In nucleotides, the CDR3 is TGTGCCAGCAGCTTCTCTTCGGTTCTTTACGAGCAGTACTTC.

This clonotype came up many times. The V and J genes are TRBV5-6 and TRBJ2-5; D unclear. This CDR3 spans 11 amino acids. Trimming left V 5 bases short and J 4 bases short, with 6 bases between. CDR1 and CDR2 (germline): SGHDT, YYEEEE. The CDR3 DNA sequence: TGTGCCAGCAGAAGAGGAGAGACCCAGTACTTC. Translation: CASRRGETQYF. Combining the CDR3 with reference TRBV5-6 and TRBJ2-5 gives the whole variable domain DAGVTQSPTHLIKTRGQQVTLRCSPKSGHDTVSWYQQALGQGPQFIFQYYEEEERQRGNFPDRFSGHQFPNYSSELNVNALLLGDSALYLCASRRGETQYFGPGTRLLVL.

This clonotype was observed many times. The genes are TRBV7-2 and TRBJ2-2; 7 bases align to TRBD2. J gave up 4 bases and V 2 bases, and 10 bases lay outside the gene matches. The CDR3 has 17 residues. Germline values: CDR1 SGHTA, CDR2 FQGNSA. The CDR3 reads CASSLTSLGTTTGELFF. The DNA for the CDR3 is TGTGCCAGCAGCTTAACGTCCCTAGGGACTACCACCGGGGAGCTGTTTTTT.